The source of this T cell receptor (beta chain) is a study of regulatory T cells in long-lasting Graves disease. This clonotype was seen ten or more times. Noted time point: newly diagnosed GD, antithyroid drugs for less than 3 months. The TCR library was made from RNA that had been extracted from PBMCs in TRIzol. V was pared by 5 bases and J by 7 bases, with 9 bases of the junction left unmatched. Germline V gene lookup returns CDR1 SQVTM and CDR2 ANQGSEA. This CDR3 contains 14 residues. To make TCR beta libraries, researchers used iRepertoire HTBI primers and Arm-PCR of CDR3 regions. TCRdb re-called the multiplex PCR reads with MiXCR, one entry per CDR3 protein. The sample lists 400,000 to 550,000 distinct CDR3 sequences, about a sixth occurring once. The same specimen was also included in a second study, on T cells in Graves' hyperthyroidism and ophthalmopathy.

This rearrangement joins TRBV29-1 to TRBJ2-1; TRBD1 agrees at 9 bases. This clonotype was obtained from a woman aged 25 to 45 with Graves disease. The specimen was peripheral blood mononuclear cells (PBMCs), collected at new diagnosis, from a patient treated with antithyroid drugs. The CDR3 sequence is CSVYDRGEWNEQFF. In nucleotides, the CDR3 is TGCAGCGTTTATGACAGGGGGGAGTGGAATGAGCAGTTCTTC.